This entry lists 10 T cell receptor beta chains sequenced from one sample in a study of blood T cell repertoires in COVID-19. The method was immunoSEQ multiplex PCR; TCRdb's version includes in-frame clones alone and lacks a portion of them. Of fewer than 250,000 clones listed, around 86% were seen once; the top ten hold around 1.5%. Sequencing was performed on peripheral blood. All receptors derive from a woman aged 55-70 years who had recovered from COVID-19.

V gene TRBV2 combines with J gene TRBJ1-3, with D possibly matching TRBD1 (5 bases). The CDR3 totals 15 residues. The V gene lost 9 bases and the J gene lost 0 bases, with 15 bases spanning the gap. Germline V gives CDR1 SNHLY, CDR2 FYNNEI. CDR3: CASTMGGSSGNTIYF. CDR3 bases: TGTGCCAGTACTATGGGGGGGAGCTCTGGAAACACCATATATTTT. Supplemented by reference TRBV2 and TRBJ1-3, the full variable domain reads EPEVTQTPSHQVTQMGQEVILRCVPISNHLYFYWYRQILGQKVEFLVSFYNNEISEKSEIFDDQFSVERPDGSNFTLKIRSTKLEDSAMYFCASTMGGSSGNTIYFGEGSWLTVV.

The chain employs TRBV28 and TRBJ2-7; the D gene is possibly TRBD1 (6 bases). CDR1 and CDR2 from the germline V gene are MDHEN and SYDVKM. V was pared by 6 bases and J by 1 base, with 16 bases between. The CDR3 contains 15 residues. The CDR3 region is CASRLGQRRSYEQYF. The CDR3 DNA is TGTGCCAGCAGACTAGGACAGCGACGATCCTACGAGCAGTACTTC. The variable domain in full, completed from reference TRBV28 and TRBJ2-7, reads DVKVTQSSRYLVKRTGEKVFLECVQDMDHENMFWYRQDPGLGLRLIYFSYDVKMKEKGDIPEGYSVSREKKERFSLILESASTNQTSMYLCASRLGQRRSYEQYFGPGTRLTVT.

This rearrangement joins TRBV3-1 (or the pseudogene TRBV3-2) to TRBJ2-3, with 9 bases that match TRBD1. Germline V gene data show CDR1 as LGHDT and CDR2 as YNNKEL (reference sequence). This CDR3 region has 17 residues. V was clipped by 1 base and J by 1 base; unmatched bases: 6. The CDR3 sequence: CASSQGGQGGRTDTQYF. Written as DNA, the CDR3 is TGTGCCAGCAGCCAAGGGGGACAGGGCGGACGCACAGATACGCAGTATTTT.

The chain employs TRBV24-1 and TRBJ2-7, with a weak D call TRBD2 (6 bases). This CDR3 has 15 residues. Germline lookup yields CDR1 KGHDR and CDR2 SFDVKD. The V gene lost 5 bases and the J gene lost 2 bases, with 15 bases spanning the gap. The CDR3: CATSAVTEGTYEQYF. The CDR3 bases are TGTGCCACCAGTGCTGTGACGGAGGGAACCTACGAGCAGTACTTC.

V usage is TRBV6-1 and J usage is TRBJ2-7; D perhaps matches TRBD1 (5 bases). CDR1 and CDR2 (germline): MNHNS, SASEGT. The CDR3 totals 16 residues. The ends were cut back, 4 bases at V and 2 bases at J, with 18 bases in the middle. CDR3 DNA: TGTGCCAGCAGTGTTCAGGGCGCCGGGTTAACCTACGAGCAGTACTTC. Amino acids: CASSVQGAGLTYEQYF.

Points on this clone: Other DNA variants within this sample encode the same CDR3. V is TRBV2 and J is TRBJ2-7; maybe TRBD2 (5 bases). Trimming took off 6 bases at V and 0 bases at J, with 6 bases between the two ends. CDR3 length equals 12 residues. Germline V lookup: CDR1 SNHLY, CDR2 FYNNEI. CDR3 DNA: TGTGCCAGCAGCGGGGACTCCTACGAGCAGTACTTC. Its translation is CASSGDSYEQYF.

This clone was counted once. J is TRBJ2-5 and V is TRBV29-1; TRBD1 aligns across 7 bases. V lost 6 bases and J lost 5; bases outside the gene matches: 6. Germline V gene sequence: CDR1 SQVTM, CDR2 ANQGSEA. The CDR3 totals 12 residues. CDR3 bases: TGCAGCGTGAGAGGGGGCGGCGAGACCCAGTACTTC. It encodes CSVRGGGETQYF.

The CDR3 DNA reads TGCAGCGGGGAACGGACAGGGGGCGCAGGGGTTGAAGCTTTCTTT. Translation: CSGERTGGAGVEAFF. The rearrangement uses TRBV29-1 and TRBJ1-1, with TRBD1 matching 11 bases. This CDR3 spans 15 amino acids. Unmatched junction bases numbered 14, after V lost 7 bases and J lost 7 bases. The germline V gene has CDR1 SQVTM and CDR2 ANQGSEA.

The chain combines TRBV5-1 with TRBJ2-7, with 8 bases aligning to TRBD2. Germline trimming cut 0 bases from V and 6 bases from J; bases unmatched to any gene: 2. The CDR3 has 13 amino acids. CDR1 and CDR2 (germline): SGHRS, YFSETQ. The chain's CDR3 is CASSLAAGGEQYF. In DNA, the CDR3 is TGCGCCAGCAGCTTGGCCGCGGGAGGCGAGCAGTACTTC.

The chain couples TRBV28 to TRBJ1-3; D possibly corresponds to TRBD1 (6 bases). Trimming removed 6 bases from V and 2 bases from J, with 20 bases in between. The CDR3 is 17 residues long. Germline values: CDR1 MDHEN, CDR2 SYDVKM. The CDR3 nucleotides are TGTGCCAGCAGCTTAGTGGGCCCACAGGGAGCTGGAAACACCATATATTTT. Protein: CASSLVGPQGAGNTIYF.